One and the same sample provided the 29 T cell receptor beta chains below, sequenced in a study of regulatory T cells in long-lasting Graves disease. Relying on iRepertoire HTBI primers and Arm-PCR of CDR3 regions, the team built TCR beta libraries. TCRdb re-derived calls from the multiplex PCR reads in MiXCR, one entry per CDR3 protein. The sample has 250,000 or so distinct CDR3 sequences, 15% to 20% seen once; the top ten hold approximately 14%. Sample time point: newly diagnosed GD, antithyroid drugs for less than 3 months. TCR sequences were obtained from RNA taken from PBMCs. These data were also reused for a study on T cells in Graves' hyperthyroidism and ophthalmopathy.

This specimen was peripheral blood mononuclear cells (PBMCs), taken at new diagnosis, from a patient treated with antithyroid drugs. Receptors originate from a woman aged 25 to 39 with Graves disease.

In its sample, this clonotype was seen many times. V usage is TRBV3-1 and J usage is TRBJ2-2, with 7 bases fitting TRBD2. The CDR3 length is 17 residues. Trimming removed 0 bases from V and 5 bases from J; junction bases left unmatched: 9. Per the germline V gene, CDR1 is LGHDT and CDR2 is YNNKEL (reference sequence). Here the CDR3 reads CASSQDPQRGYTGELFF. The CDR3 coding sequence is TGTGCCAGCAGCCAAGATCCCCAGCGGGGATATACCGGGGAGCTGTTTTTT.

Concerning this clonotype itself: A far more abundant clone sits one base away, making this likely a read error. In this CDR3 the conserved last residue, phenylalanine or tryptophan, is missing, so a read error is likely. The rearrangement uses TRBV5-1 and TRBJ2-7; TRBD1 might be the D (6 bases). Germline V gene sequence: CDR1 SGHRS, CDR2 YFSETQ. The CDR3 runs 13 residues. DNA for the CDR3: TGTGCCAGCAGCTACACCGGGACAAAAGAGCAGTACTCC. Translating it yields CASSYTGTKEQYS.

This clonotype was counted many times. V is TRBV10-3 and J is TRBJ1-1; 12 bases map to TRBD1. The CDR3 spans 16 residues. V lost 0 bases and J lost 5; bases outside the gene matches: 4. Germline CDR1 is ENHRY and CDR2 is SYGVKD. CDR3 in DNA: TGTGCCATCAGTGAGTCAGGGACAGGGGGCCGGACTGAAGCTTTCTTT. Translated: CAISESGTGGRTEAFF.

This clonotype showed up just a few times. The chain recombines TRBV7-9 with TRBJ1-5; TRBD1 might be the D (6 bases). Looked up from germline, CDR1 is SEHNR and CDR2 is FQNEAQ (reference sequence). V lost 5 bases and J lost 6, with 14 bases in between. The length of the CDR3 is 14 residues. The CDR3 loop is CASSPKGGFQPQHF. The CDR3 coding sequence is TGTGCCAGCAGCCCTAAGGGGGGGTTTCAGCCCCAGCATTTT.

This chain connects TRBV12-3 or TRBV12-4 to TRBJ2-5; tentatively, D is TRBD1 (6 bases). Trimming removed 7 bases from V and 5 bases from J, with 14 bases in between. The CDR3 has 13 amino acids. The CDR3 sequence: CASTQGRRETQYF. The CDR3 DNA follows: TGTGCCAGCACCCAGGGGAGACGGGAGACCCAGTACTTC.

In the case of this clonotype: One base away lies a much larger clone, so this may be a sequencing read error. The V call is TRBV6-2 or TRBV6-3, the J call TRBJ1-2; 7 bases are shared with TRBD1. The CDR3 is 13 residues long. V was clipped by 5 bases and J by 2 bases; unmatched bases: 2. From germline, CDR1 is MNHEY and CDR2 SVGEGT. The CDR3 protein is CASSKQGNYGYTF. The CDR3 DNA is TGTGCCAGCAGTAAACAGGGGAACTATGGCTACACCTTC.

This clonotype came up many times. The DNA for the CDR3 is TGTGCCAGCAGCCTCGCTCCGGGACAGGGGTACGAGCAGTACTTC. This encodes CASSLAPGQGYEQYF. The chain links TRBV7-2 to TRBJ2-7, with 10 bases lining up with TRBD1. Germline V CDR1 and CDR2: SGHTA, FQGNSA. The ends lost 5 bases at V and 4 bases at J; junction bases unmatched: 8. This CDR3 region has 15 residues.

This clonotype was counted at least ten times. The chain is built from TRBV20-1 and TRBJ2-3, with 9 bases fitting TRBD2. The CDR3 sequence is 18 residues long. Unmatched junction bases numbered 16, after V lost 5 bases and J lost 1 base. Germline lookup yields CDR1 DFQATT and CDR2 SNEGSKA (reference sequence). CDR3 nucleotides: TGCAGTGCTGGCCTAGTGAGCGGGGGGAATAAGCGCACAGATACGCAGTATTTT. It encodes CSAGLVSGGNKRTDTQYF.

In nucleotides, the CDR3 is TGTGCCAGCAGCCAGCTACAGGGTGGGCAGACCCAGTACTTC. It codes for CASSQLQGGQTQYF. The rearrangement joins TRBV13 to TRBJ2-5; D is perhaps TRBD1 (6 bases). The CDR3 is made up of 14 amino acids. Germline assignment: CDR1 PRHDT and CDR2 FYEKMQ (reference sequence). Trimming left V 5 bases short and J 6 bases short, with 16 bases between. Combining the CDR3 with reference TRBV13 and TRBJ2-5 gives the whole variable domain AAGVIQSPRHLIKEKRETATLKCYPIPRHDTVYWYQQGPGQDPQFLISFYEKMQSDKGSIPDRFSAQQFSDYHSELNMSSLELGDSALYFCASSQLQGGQTQYFGPGTRLLVL.

This clonotype was counted many times. The V gene is TRBV3-1, the J gene TRBJ2-3; D perhaps matches TRBD2 (6 bases). Germline CDR1 is LGHDT and CDR2 is YNNKEL (reference sequence). The V end lost 0 bases, the J end lost 6 bases, and 13 bases lay between the germline ends. The CDR3 spans 15 residues. For the CDR3, the DNA is TGTGCCAGCAGCCAAGATGGACAAGGAGGGGATACGCAGTATTTT. Encoded protein: CASSQDGQGGDTQYF.

The sample holds many counts of this clonotype. The chain uses TRBV5-8 and TRBJ2-1; 9 nucleotides align to TRBD2. Germline assignment: CDR1 SGHTS and CDR2 YDEGEE. V shed 0 bases and J 7 bases; nucleotides not matched to a gene: 8. This CDR3 has 16 amino acids. The CDR3 reads CASSLELAGALNEQFF. The CDR3 nucleotides are TGTGCCAGCAGCTTGGAGTTAGCGGGGGCTCTTAATGAGCAGTTCTTC.

This clonotype occurred many times. The rearrangement links TRBV11-2 to TRBJ1-6; TRBD1 matches 7 bases. CDR1 SGHAT and CDR2 FQNNGV come from the germline V gene. V shed 0 bases and J 8 bases; nucleotides not matched to a gene: 1. This CDR3 has 14 amino acids. Here the CDR3 reads CASSLDGQDSPLHF. The CDR3 nucleotides are TGTGCCAGCAGCTTAGACGGACAGGATTCACCCCTCCACTTT.

Ten or more counts support this clonotype. This chain links TRBV7-2 with TRBJ1-2, with D possibly matching TRBD1 (6 bases). Germline CDR1 reads SGHTA; CDR2 reads FQGNSA. CDR3 length equals 13 residues. Trimming left V 4 bases short and J 8 bases short, with 14 bases between. This chain's CDR3 is CASSSGNRDGYTF. CDR3 nucleotide sequence: TGTGCCAGCAGCTCAGGGAACAGGGACGGCTACACCTTC.

The chain couples TRBV6-5 to TRBJ2-2; D remains ambiguous. The CDR3 extends over 15 amino acids. V was clipped by 4 bases and J by 4 bases, with 13 bases between them. From germline, CDR1 is MNHEY and CDR2 SVGAGI. The CDR3 region has the DNA TGTGCCAGCAGTTCCTACGGAGTGGTCACCGGGGAGCTGTTTTTT. It translates to CASSSYGVVTGELFF.

The chain carries TRBV6-1 and TRBJ2-4; weak D call: TRBD2 (6 bases). Trimming stripped 5 bases from V and 5 bases from J, with 10 bases between. This CDR3 is 13 amino acids long. In germline, CDR1 is MNHNS, CDR2 SASEGT. CDR3 in DNA: TGTGCCAGCAGTCCCGGGACTGAAAACATTCAGTACTTC. This encodes CASSPGTENIQYF.

This clonotype was seen repeatedly, ten times or more. V gene TRBV19 combines with J gene TRBJ2-2; TRBD1 aligns across 10 bases. The CDR3 is made up of 15 amino acids. Looked up from germline, CDR1 is LNHDA and CDR2 is SQIVND (reference sequence). Germline trimming cut 7 bases from V and 5 bases from J; bases unmatched to any gene: 7. CDR3 protein: CASMLRQGATGELFF. The CDR3 nucleotides read TGTGCCAGTATGTTGAGACAGGGGGCTACCGGGGAGCTGTTTTTT.

This clonotype was seen more than once but under ten times. The chain employs TRBV5-1 and TRBJ2-2; 11 bases are shared with TRBD2. Germline CDR1 and CDR2: SGHRS and YFSETQ. V gave up 3 bases and J gave up 4 bases; unmatched junction bases: 5. The CDR3 runs to 16 residues. Written as DNA, the CDR3 is TGCGCCAGCAGCTCCTCGACTAGCGGGACCACCGGGGAGCTGTTTTTT. Protein product: CASSSSTSGTTGELFF.

V gene TRBV12-3 or TRBV12-4 combines with J gene TRBJ2-4; 10 bases are a match to TRBD1. V was clipped by 4 bases and J by 7 bases; unmatched bases: 4. There are 14 residues in the CDR3. The CDR3: CASSSDRGYNIQYF. The DNA for the CDR3 is TGTGCCAGCAGTTCGGACAGGGGGTATAACATTCAGTACTTC.

The table lists this clonotype with many counts. This chain connects TRBV5-1 to TRBJ1-1; tentatively, D is TRBD1 (5 bases). The CDR3 is 16 amino acids. Germline CDR1 reads SGHRS; CDR2 reads YFSETQ. V was cut by 4 bases and J by 6 bases, with 22 bases left in between. CDR3 region: CASSTEGVGSRPEAFF. The CDR3 nucleotides are TGCGCCAGCAGCACGGAAGGGGTAGGGAGTCGCCCTGAAGCTTTCTTT.

This clonotype was observed at least ten times. This chain joins TRBV7-2 and TRBJ2-3; the D call may be TRBD1 or TRBD2 (5 bases each). The CDR3 contains 13 residues. Trimming took off 1 base at V and 7 bases at J, with 9 bases between the two ends. The V gene's germline CDR1 is SGHTA and CDR2 FQGNSA. The CDR3 DNA reads TGTGCCAGCAGCTTAGGAGGGGCAAATACGCAGTATTTT. Its protein is CASSLGGANTQYF.

This clonotype showed up just a few times. The chain recombines TRBV20-1 with TRBJ1-4, with D uncertain. CDR1 and CDR2 (germline): DFQATT, SNEGSKA (reference sequence). This CDR3 has 15 residues. The germline V and J ends were trimmed by 1 base and 15 bases, with 24 bases remaining between them. This CDR3 reads CSARAPGGPGNRMFF. CDR3 nucleotides: TGCAGTGCTAGAGCCCCTGGAGGGCCGGGTAATAGGATGTTTTTT.

J is TRBJ2-3 and V is TRBV6-1; possibly TRBD1 for D (6 bases). CDR1 MNHNS and CDR2 SASEGT come from the germline V gene. CDR3 size: 13 residues. Trimming left V 8 bases short and J 1 base short, with 10 bases between. The CDR3 DNA follows: TGTGCCAGCGTACAGGGCGGCACAGATACGCAGTATTTT. It yields the protein CASVQGGTDTQYF.

At least ten counts were recorded for this clonotype. V gene TRBV9 combines with J gene TRBJ1-5; TRBD1 aligns across 7 bases. V gave up 3 bases and J gave up 4 bases; unmatched junction bases: 1. The CDR3 contains 13 residues. In germline, CDR1 is SGDLS, CDR2 YYNGEE. The CDR3 nucleotides are TGTGCCAGCAGCGCAGGGGGGAATCAGCCCCAGCATTTT. Its translation: CASSAGGNQPQHF. Full variable domain (outside the CDR3, taken from reference TRBV9 and TRBJ1-5): DSGVTQTPKHLITATGQRVTLRCSPRSGDLSVYWYQQSLDQGLQFLIQYYNGEERAKGNILERFSAQQFPDLHSELNLSSLELGDSALYFCASSAGGNQPQHFGDGTRLSIL.

The chain carries TRBV20-1 and TRBJ2-1; 7 bases align to TRBD2. The V and J ends lost 2 bases and 10 bases, in that order; junction bases with no gene match: 2. Germline CDR1 reads DFQATT; CDR2 reads SNEGSKA (reference sequence). The CDR3 has 11 residues. In DNA, the CDR3 is TGCAGTGCTAGAACGGGAGGCGAGCAGTTCTTC. Amino acids: CSARTGGEQFF.

This clonotype was seen a handful of times. This chain uses TRBV20-1 with TRBJ2-7, with a weak D call TRBD2 (5 bases). The CDR3 loop spans 15 amino acids. Germline CDR1 is DFQATT and CDR2 is SNEGSKA (reference sequence). V lost 2 bases to trimming and J lost 1 base, with 15 bases between them. Here the CDR3 reads CSARTFEAVSYEQYF. CDR3 nucleotide sequence: TGCAGTGCTAGAACTTTTGAAGCGGTTTCCTACGAGCAGTACTTC.

This clonotype was found many times. The chain combines TRBV5-6 with TRBJ2-7, with TRBD1 matching over 8 bases. This CDR3 comprises 14 residues. Germline loops: CDR1 SGHDT, CDR2 YYEEEE. V shed 5 bases and J 3 bases; nucleotides not matched to a gene: 7. The CDR3 sequence: CASRITGGNYEQYF. Written as DNA, the CDR3 is TGTGCCAGCAGGATTACAGGGGGGAACTACGAGCAGTACTTC.

This clonotype was seen a few times. The V call is TRBV5-6, the J call TRBJ2-1, with D tentatively TRBD1 (5 bases). The CDR3 spans 13 residues. CDR1 and CDR2 (germline): SGHDT, YYEEEE. Between the trimmed V and J ends, which lost 5 bases and 16 bases, there was a span of 22 bases. Here the CDR3 DNA reads TGTGCCAGCAGTTTCGGGCAGACAGTTCCCCCCTTCTTC. Translation: CASSFGQTVPPFF.

This clonotype was observed many times. This chain links TRBV4-2 with TRBJ2-2, with D tentatively TRBD1 (5 bases). This CDR3 has 17 residues. Trimming removed 0 bases from V and 5 bases from J, with 16 bases in between. CDR1 is LGHNA, CDR2 YNFKEQ, per germline. The CDR3 region is CASSQDSQGRWTGELFF. The CDR3 nucleotides read TGTGCCAGCAGCCAAGATAGTCAGGGTCGTTGGACCGGGGAGCTGTTTTTT.

This clonotype has a count of ten or more. V gene TRBV6-5 combines with J gene TRBJ1-2; D may be TRBD1 (5 bases). In germline, CDR1 is MNHEY, CDR2 SVGAGI. The CDR3 is 16 residues long. V was clipped by 1 base and J by 4 bases, with 16 bases between them. The CDR3 sequence is CASSYLGGGHSYGYTF. DNA for the CDR3: TGTGCCAGCAGTTACTTGGGGGGAGGTCATAGCTATGGCTACACCTTC.